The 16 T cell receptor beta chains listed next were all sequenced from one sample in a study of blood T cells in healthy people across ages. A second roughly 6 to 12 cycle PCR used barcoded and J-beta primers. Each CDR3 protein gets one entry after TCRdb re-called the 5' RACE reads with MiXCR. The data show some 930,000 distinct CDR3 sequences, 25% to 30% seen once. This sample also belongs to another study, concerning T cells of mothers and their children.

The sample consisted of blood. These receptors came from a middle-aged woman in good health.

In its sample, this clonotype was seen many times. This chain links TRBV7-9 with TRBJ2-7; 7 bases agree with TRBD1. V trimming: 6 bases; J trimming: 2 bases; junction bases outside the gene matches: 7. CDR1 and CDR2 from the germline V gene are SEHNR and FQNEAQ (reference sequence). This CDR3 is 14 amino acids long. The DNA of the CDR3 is TGTGCCAGCAGAGGGGGCTCGGGGCCCTACGAGCAGTACTTC. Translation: CASRGGSGPYEQYF.

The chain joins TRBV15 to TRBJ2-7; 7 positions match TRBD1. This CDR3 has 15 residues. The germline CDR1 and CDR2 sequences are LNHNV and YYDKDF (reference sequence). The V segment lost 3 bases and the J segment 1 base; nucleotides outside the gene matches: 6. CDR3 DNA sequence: TGTGCCACCAGCAGCTACAGGGGAGCTTCCTACGAGCAGTACTTC. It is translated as CATSSYRGASYEQYF.

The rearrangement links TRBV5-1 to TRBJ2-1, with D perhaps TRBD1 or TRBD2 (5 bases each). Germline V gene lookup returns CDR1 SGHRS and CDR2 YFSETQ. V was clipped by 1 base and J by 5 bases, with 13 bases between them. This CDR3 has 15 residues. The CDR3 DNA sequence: TGCGCCAGCAGCTTGAGACGGGACGGGAACAATGAGCAGTTCTTC. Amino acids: CASSLRRDGNNEQFF.

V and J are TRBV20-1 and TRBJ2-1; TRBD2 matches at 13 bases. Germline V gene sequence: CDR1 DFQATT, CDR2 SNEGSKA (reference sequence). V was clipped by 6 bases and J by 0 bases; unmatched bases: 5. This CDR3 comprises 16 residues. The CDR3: CSARLAGGSSYNEQFF. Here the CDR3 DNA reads TGCAGTGCGAGACTAGCGGGGGGCAGCTCCTACAATGAGCAGTTCTTC.

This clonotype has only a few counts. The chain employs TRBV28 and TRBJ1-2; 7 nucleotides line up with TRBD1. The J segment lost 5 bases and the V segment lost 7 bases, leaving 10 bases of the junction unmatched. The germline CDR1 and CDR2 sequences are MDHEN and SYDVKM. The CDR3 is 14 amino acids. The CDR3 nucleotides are TGTGCCAGCAACTCCCAGGGGGGATCGTATGGCTACACCTTC. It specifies CASNSQGGSYGYTF.

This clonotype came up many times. The CDR3 DNA sequence: TGCAGTGCCCTAGGACTAGCGGGGGCTTCCTACAATGAGCAGTTCTTC. Translated, it gives CSALGLAGASYNEQFF. V usage is TRBV20-1 and J usage is TRBJ2-1, with 13 bases lining up with TRBD2. Germline CDR1 reads DFQATT; CDR2 reads SNEGSKA (reference sequence). The CDR3 consists of 16 residues. The ends lost 6 bases at V and 1 base at J; junction bases unmatched: 6.

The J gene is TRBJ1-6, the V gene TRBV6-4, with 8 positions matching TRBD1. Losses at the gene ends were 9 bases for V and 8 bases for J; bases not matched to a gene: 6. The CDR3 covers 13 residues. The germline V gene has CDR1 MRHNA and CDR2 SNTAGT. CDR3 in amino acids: CARKDRVHSPLHF. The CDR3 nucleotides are TGTGCCAGGAAGGACAGGGTTCATTCACCCCTCCACTTT.

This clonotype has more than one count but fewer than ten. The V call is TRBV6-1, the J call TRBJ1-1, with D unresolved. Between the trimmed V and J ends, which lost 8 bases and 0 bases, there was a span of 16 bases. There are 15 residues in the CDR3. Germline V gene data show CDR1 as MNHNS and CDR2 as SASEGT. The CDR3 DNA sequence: TGTGCCAGCGCCATCCAGGACGGAGTGAACACTGAAGCTTTCTTT. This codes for CASAIQDGVNTEAFF.

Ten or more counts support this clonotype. CDR3 nucleotide sequence: TGCAGCGTCTCAGGACCGTTAACCTATGGCTACACCTTC. Translating gives CSVSGPLTYGYTF. V usage is TRBV29-1 and J usage is TRBJ1-2; D not resolved. The CDR3 totals 13 residues. V lost 6 bases, J lost 4 bases, and 15 bases lay in between. Germline values: CDR1 SQVTM, CDR2 ANQGSEA.

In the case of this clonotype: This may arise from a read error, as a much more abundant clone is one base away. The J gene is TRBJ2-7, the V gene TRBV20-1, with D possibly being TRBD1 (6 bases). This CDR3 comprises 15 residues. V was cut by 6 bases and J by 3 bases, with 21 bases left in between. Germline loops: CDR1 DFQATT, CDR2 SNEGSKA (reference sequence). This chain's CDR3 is CSAIDRTGKRYEQYF. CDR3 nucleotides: TGCAGTGCCATCGATAGAACAGGGAAACGCTACGAGCAGTACTTC.

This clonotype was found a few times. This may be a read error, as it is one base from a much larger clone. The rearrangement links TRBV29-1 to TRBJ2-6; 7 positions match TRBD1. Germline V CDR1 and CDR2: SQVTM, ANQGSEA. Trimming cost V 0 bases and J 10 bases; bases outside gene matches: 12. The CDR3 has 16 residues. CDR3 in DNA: TGCAGCGTTGAAGAACAGGGGAAGGATAGGGGGAACGTCCTGACTTTC. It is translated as CSVEEQGKDRGNVLTF.

CDR3 DNA: TGCGCCAGCAGCTTGGGACTTCTGACAGGGGGGTCTAATGAAAAACTGTTTTTT. Amino acid sequence: CASSLGLLTGGSNEKLFF. The chain links TRBV5-1 to TRBJ1-4, with TRBD1 identical over 9 bases. Germline V gives CDR1 SGHRS, CDR2 YFSETQ. V shed 0 bases, J shed 3 bases, and the junction held 9 bases outside the gene matches. This CDR3 is built from 18 residues.

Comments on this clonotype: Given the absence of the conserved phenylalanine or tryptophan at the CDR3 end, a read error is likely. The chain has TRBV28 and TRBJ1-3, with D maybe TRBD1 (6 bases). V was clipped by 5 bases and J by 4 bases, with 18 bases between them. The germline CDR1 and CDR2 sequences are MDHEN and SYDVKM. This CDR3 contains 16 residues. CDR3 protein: CASSAGGLRIGNTIYL. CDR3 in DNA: TGTGCCAGCAGTGCGGGGGGGCTTCGAATAGGAAACACCATATATTTG.

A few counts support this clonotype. In DNA, the CDR3 is TGCAGTGCTAGAGGCCGGGGACCGGGAATGAACGAGCAGTACTTC. Encoded protein: CSARGRGPGMNEQYF. This chain connects TRBV20-1 to TRBJ2-7; either TRBD1 or TRBD2 may supply D (5 bases each). Germline-derived CDR1 and CDR2 are DFQATT and SNEGSKA (reference sequence). The CDR3 contains 15 residues. Trimming cost V 1 base and J 5 bases, with 18 bases left between them.

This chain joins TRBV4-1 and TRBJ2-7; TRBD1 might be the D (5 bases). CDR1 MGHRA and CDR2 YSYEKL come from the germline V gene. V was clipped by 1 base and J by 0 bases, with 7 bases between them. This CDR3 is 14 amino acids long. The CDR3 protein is CASSQARGSYEQYF. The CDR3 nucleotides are TGCGCCAGCAGCCAAGCAAGGGGCTCCTACGAGCAGTACTTC.

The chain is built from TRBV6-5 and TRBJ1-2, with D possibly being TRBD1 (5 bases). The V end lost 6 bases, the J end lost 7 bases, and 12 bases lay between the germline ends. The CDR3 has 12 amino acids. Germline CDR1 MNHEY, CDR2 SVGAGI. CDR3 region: CASSPIGGGYTF. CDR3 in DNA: TGTGCCAGCAGCCCTATCGGGGGTGGCTACACCTTC.